This T cell receptor (beta chain) was identified in a study of cytomegalovirus exposure and HLA in healthy donors. General study findings and limits: CMV antigen specificity of a few CMV-associated chains was confirmed in vitro. Cytomegalovirus status was reportedly diagnosed by the classifier with high sensitivity and specificity. The study put 150 to 200 TCR beta chains on its list as cytomegalovirus-associated.

CDR1 is MDHEN and CDR2 is SYDVKM in the germline V gene. This CDR3 comprises 13 residues. Trimming took off 6 bases at V and 6 bases at J, with 15 bases between the two ends. Assay used: immunoSEQ multiplex PCR; TCRdb lists only in-frame clones, some missing. The data contain some 63,000 clones, roughly 90% of them singletons. For this clone: What it recognizes is unknown.

This chain connects TRBV28 to TRBJ2-7, with D unclear. The clonotype originates from a woman younger than 35 in good health and CMV-seronegative. Sequencing was performed on PBMCs. Here the CDR3 reads CASRRTQLGEQYF. In nucleotides, the CDR3 is TGTGCCAGCAGACGAACACAGCTTGGCGAGCAGTACTTC. The variable domain in full, completed from reference TRBV28 and TRBJ2-7, reads DVKVTQSSRYLVKRTGEKVFLECVQDMDHENMFWYRQDPGLGLRLIYFSYDVKMKEKGDIPEGYSVSREKKERFSLILESASTNQTSMYLCASRRTQLGEQYFGPGTRLTVT.